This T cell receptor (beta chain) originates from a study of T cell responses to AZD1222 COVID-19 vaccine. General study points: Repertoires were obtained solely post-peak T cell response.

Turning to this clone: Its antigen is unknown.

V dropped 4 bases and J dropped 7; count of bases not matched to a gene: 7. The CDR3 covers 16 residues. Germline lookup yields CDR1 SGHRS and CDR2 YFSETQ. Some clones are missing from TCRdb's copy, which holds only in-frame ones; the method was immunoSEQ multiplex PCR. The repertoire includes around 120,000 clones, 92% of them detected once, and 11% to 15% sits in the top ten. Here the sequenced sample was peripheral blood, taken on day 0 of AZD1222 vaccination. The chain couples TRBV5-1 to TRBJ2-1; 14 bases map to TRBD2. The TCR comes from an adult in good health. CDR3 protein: CASSPRTSGRSNEQFF. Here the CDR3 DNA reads TGCGCCAGCAGCCCGAGGACTAGCGGGAGGAGTAATGAGCAGTTCTTC.